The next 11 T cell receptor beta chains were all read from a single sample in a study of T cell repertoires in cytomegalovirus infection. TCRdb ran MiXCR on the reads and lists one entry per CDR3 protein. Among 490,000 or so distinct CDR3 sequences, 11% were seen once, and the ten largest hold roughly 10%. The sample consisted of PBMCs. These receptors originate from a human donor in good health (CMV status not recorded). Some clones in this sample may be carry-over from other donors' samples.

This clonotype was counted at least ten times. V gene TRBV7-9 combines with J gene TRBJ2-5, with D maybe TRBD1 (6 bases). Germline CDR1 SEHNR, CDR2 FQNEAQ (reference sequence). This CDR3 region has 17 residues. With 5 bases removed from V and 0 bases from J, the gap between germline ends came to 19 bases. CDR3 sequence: CASSPFRDTGYQETQYF. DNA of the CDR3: TGTGCCAGCAGCCCGTTCCGGGACACGGGGTACCAAGAGACCCAGTACTTC.

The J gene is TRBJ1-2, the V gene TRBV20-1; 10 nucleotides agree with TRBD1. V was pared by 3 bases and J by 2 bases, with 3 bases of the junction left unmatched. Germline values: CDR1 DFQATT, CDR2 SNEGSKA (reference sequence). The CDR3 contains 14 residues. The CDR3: CSASLGQGNYGYTF. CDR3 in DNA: TGCAGTGCTAGCCTGGGACAGGGGAACTATGGCTACACCTTC.

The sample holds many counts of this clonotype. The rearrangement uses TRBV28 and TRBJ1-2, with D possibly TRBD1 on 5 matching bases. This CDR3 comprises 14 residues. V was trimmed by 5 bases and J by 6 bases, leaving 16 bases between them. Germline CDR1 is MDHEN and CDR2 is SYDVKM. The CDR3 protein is CASSPGGGEDGYTF. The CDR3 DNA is TGTGCCAGCAGTCCCGGAGGAGGGGAGGATGGCTACACCTTC.

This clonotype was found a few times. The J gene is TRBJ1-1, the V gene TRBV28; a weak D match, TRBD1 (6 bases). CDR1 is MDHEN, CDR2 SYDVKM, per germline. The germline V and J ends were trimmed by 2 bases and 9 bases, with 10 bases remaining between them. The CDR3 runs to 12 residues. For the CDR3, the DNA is TGTGCCAGCAGTTTACTTGACAGGAAAGCTTTCTTT. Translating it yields CASSLLDRKAFF.

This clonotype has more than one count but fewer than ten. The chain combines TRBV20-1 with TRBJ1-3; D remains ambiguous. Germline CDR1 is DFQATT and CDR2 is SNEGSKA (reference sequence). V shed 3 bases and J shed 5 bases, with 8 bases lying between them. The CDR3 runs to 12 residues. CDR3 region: CSASDPRNTIYF. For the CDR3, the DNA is TGCAGTGCTAGCGACCCAAGAAACACCATATATTTT.

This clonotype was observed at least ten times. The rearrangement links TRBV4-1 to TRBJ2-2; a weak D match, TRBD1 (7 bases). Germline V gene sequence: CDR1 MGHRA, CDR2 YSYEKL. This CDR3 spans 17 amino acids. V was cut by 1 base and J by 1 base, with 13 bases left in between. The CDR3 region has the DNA TGCGCCAGCAGCCAAGGGAGGGGACAGATGAACACCGGGGAGCTGTTTTTT. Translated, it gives CASSQGRGQMNTGELFF.

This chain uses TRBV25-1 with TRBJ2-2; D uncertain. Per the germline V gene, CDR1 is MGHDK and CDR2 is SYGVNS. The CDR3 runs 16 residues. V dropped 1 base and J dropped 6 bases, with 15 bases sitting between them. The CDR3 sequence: CASSELGDPAAGELFF. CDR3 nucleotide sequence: TGTGCCAGCAGTGAATTAGGAGACCCGGCCGCCGGGGAGCTGTTTTTT. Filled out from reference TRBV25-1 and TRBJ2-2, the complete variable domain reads EADIYQTPRYLVIGTGKKITLECSQTMGHDKMYWYQQDPGMELHLIHYSYGVNSTEKGDLSSESTVSRIRTEHFPLTLESARPSHTSQYLCASSELGDPAAGELFFGEGSRLTVL.

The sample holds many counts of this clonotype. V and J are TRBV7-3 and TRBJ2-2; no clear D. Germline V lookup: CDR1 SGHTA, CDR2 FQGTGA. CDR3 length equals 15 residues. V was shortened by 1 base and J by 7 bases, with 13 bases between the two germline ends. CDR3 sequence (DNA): TGTGCCAGCAGCTTAAATGACGGGTCAGGCGGGGAGCTGTTTTTT. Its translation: CASSLNDGSGGELFF.

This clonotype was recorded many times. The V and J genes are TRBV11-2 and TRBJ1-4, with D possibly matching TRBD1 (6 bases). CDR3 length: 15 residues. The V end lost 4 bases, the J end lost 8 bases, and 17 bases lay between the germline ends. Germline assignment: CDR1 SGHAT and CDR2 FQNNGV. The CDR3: CASSSRGLRGEKLFF. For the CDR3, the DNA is TGTGCCAGCAGCTCCCGGGGGCTCCGGGGGGAAAAACTGTTTTTT.

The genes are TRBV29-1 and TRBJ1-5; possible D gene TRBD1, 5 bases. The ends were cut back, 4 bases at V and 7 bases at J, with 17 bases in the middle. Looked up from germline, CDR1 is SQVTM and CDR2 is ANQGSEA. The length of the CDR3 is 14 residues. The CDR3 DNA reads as TGCAGCGTTGGGGACGCAAACCTCGGGCAGCCCCAGCATTTT. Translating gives CSVGDANLGQPQHF.

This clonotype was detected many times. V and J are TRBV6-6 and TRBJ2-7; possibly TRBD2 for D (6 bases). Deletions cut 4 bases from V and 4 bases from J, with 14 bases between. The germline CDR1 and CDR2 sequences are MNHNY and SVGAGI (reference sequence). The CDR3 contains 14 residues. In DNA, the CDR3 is TGTGCCAGCAGTTCCCGCGGGATTTCTTACGAGCAGTACTTC. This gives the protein CASSSRGISYEQYF.